This T cell receptor beta chain was retrieved from a study of identical twins. Overall study findings and caveats: An excess of low generation probability was shown by twin-shared out-of-frame alpha sequences. Beta clonotypes that were abundant in cord blood contained fewer insertions, a pattern absent from memory repertoires. Cross-sectional statistics underpinned the conclusions; the same donors were not followed.

This clonotype was detected ten times or more. Its antigen is as yet unknown. The junction departs from the called germline gene at one end, perhaps through a read error. The cDNA had a unique molecular identifier and a template-switch universal primer site. TCRdb redid the calling of the 5' RACE reads with MiXCR, one entry per CDR3 protein. The table includes 250,000 or so distinct CDR3 sequences, approximately 8.3% detected once. The sample also formed part of further work on yellow fever vaccine responses in identical twins.

Sequencing was performed on CD8+ T cells sorted from blood. This receptor was taken from a woman aged 18-29 years in good health.

CDR3 coding DNA: TGCAGCGTAGAAGGACTAGCGGGGGCCTACAATGAGCAGTTCTTC. Its protein product is CSVEGLAGAYNEQFF. The gene calls are TRBV29-1 and TRBJ2-1; 13 positions match TRBD2. Germline values: CDR1 SQVTM, CDR2 ANQGSEA. This CDR3 is built from 15 residues.